A single sample is the source of the 6 T cell receptor beta chains below, sequenced in a study of tissue T cells after allogeneic stem cell transplantation. Libraries were prepared by immunoSEQ multiplex PCR; TCRdb keeps only in-frame clonotypes and omits some of them. The sample has several thousand clones; approximately 80% are singletons. The sample consisted of blood, taken before transplantation. Receptors were obtained from a man aged 40-75 years who later had graft-versus-host disease after an allogeneic stem cell transplant.

The V and J genes are TRBV6-5 and TRBJ1-1; D call uncertain. CDR1 is MNHEY and CDR2 is SVGAGI in the germline V gene. V gave up 0 bases and J gave up 6 bases, with 11 bases separating them. The CDR3 runs 14 residues. CDR3 nucleotide sequence: TGTGCCAGCAGTTACTCTTCCGGGGAGGCTGAAGCTTTCTTT. As protein: CASSYSSGEAEAFF.

V usage is TRBV9 and J usage is TRBJ2-6; TRBD1 matches at 7 bases. This CDR3 is built from 15 residues. Per germline, CDR1 SGDLS and CDR2 YYNGEE. With 4 bases clipped from V and 2 bases from J, the junction kept 3 bases outside the gene matches. CDR3 DNA: TGTGCCAGCAGCCCCGGGACAGCTGGGGCCAACGTCCTGACTTTC. Translating it yields CASSPGTAGANVLTF.

V gene TRBV30 combines with J gene TRBJ2-2; a possible D gene is TRBD2 (5 bases). Germline CDR1 and CDR2: GTSNPN and SVGIG (reference sequence). The CDR3 loop spans 13 amino acids. The V end was cut by 1 base, the J end by 6 bases, with 9 bases between. The CDR3 protein is CAWSELVPGELFF. CDR3 DNA: TGTGCCTGGAGTGAACTAGTGCCCGGGGAGCTGTTTTTT.

The gene calls are TRBV30 and TRBJ2-1; the match to TRBD2 covers 7 bases. This CDR3 has 13 residues. Trimming took 3 bases from V and 10 from J; bases not matched to a gene: 9. Germline V gives CDR1 GTSNPN, CDR2 SVGIG (reference sequence). In DNA form, the CDR3 reads TGTGCCTGGAGAATCCGTCGGGAGGTGGAGCAGTTCTTC. The encoded protein is CAWRIRREVEQFF.

The chain combines TRBV6-5 with TRBJ2-2, with D possibly matching TRBD2 (5 bases). V shed 8 bases and J shed 2 bases, with 12 bases lying between them. The CDR3 has 14 residues. Germline V CDR1 and CDR2: MNHEY, SVGAGI. The CDR3: CASEGTRNTGELFF. The DNA for the CDR3 is TGTGCCAGCGAGGGAACGAGAAACACCGGGGAGCTGTTTTTT.

This clone appeared a few times. The V gene is TRBV6-5, the J gene TRBJ1-1; a possible D gene is TRBD1 (5 bases). This CDR3 comprises 15 residues. V was trimmed by 0 bases and J by 5 bases, leaving 13 bases between them. Germline V lookup: CDR1 MNHEY, CDR2 SVGAGI. This CDR3 is CASSYSPGSLTEAFF. CDR3 DNA sequence: TGTGCCAGCAGTTACTCACCAGGGTCCTTAACTGAAGCTTTCTTT.